This record covers a single T cell receptor (beta chain). Antigen unknown. The data were obtained in a study of blood T cells in healthy people across ages. Study-level points and caveats: Per million T cells, TCR beta diversity dropped roughly linearly as age increased. A strong correlation between TCR beta diversity and naive T cell percentage was seen. Underestimates were what the diversity estimates from one million T cells were considered to be.

A second PCR, run for about 6 to 11 cycles, used a sample-barcoded 5' primer plus a J-beta primer mix. In TCRdb, the 5' RACE reads were re-called with MiXCR into one record per CDR3 protein. Of around 1,100,000 distinct CDR3 sequences in the sample, roughly two fifths were seen once. Each sample used at least 6 million PBMCs. V lost 7 bases and J lost 1, with 10 bases in between. This CDR3 has 12 residues. The germline gives CDR1 DFQATT, CDR2 SNEGSKA (reference sequence). The chain couples TRBV20-1 to TRBJ1-1; D remains unclear. The sequencing sample was made of blood. This TCR was recovered from a man between 18 and 35 years old in good health. The CDR3 DNA reads TGCAGTGACGATGGATCGAACACTGAAGCTTTCTTT. As protein: CSDDGSNTEAFF.